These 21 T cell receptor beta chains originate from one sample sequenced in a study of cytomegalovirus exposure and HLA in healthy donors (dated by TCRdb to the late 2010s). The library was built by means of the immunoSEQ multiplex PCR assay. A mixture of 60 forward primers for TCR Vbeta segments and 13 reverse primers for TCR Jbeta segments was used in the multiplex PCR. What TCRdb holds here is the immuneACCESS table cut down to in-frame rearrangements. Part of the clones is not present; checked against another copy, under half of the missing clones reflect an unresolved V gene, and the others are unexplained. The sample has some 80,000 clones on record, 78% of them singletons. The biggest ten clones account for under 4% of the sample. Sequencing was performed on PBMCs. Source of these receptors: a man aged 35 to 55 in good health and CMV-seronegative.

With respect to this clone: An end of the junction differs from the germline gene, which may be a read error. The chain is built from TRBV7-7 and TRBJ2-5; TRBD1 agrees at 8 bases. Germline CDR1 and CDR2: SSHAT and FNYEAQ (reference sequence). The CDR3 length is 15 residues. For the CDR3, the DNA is TGTGCTAGCAGCCCGAGGGACAGGACTCAAGAGACCCAGTACTTC. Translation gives CASSPRDRTQETQYF.

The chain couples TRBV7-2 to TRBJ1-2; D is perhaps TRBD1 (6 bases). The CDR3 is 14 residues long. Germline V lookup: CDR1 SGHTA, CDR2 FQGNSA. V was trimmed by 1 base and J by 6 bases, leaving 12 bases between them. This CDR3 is CASSLDETGHGYTF. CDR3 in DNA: TGTGCCAGCAGCTTAGACGAGACAGGCCATGGCTACACCTTC.

The CDR3: CASSRRDRVNEQYF. The CDR3 region has the DNA TGTGCCAGCAGCCGGCGGGACAGGGTCAACGAGCAGTACTTC. The chain uses TRBV7-2 and TRBJ2-7, with 9 bases identical to TRBD1. After removal of 5 bases from V and 5 bases from J, the junction contained 7 bases not matched to a gene. This CDR3 is built from 14 residues. Germline V CDR1 and CDR2: SGHTA, FQGNSA.

The chain's CDR3 is CASSLGGKPYEQYF. The CDR3 DNA is TGTGCCAGCAGCTTAGGCGGAAAACCCTACGAGCAGTACTTC. V is TRBV7-9 and J is TRBJ2-7; D is unresolved. The CDR3 sequence is 14 residues long. Germline V CDR1 and CDR2: SEHNR, FQNEAQ (reference sequence). Trimming removed 1 base at V and 2 bases at J, with 9 bases between.

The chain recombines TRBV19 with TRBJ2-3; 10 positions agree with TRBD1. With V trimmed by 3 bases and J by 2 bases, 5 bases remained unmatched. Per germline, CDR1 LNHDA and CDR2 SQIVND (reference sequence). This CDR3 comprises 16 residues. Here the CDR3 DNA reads TGTGCCAGTAGTATCTGGACAGGGGGACCCACAGATACGCAGTATTTT. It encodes CASSIWTGGPTDTQYF.

The CDR3 loop is CASSLAPRGRVTGELFF. The DNA of the CDR3 is TGTGCCAGCAGCTTAGCACCCAGGGGGCGAGTAACCGGGGAGCTGTTTTTT. The chain employs TRBV11-2 and TRBJ2-2; 8 bases match TRBD1. This CDR3 has 17 residues. Looked up from germline, CDR1 is SGHAT and CDR2 is FQNNGV. V gave up 1 base and J gave up 5 bases; unmatched junction bases: 9.

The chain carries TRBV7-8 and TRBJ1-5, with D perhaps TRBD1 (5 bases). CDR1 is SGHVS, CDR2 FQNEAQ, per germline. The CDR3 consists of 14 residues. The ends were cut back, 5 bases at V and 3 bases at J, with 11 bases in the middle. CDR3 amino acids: CASSPQGHNQPQHF. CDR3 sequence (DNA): TGTGCCAGCAGCCCTCAGGGCCACAATCAGCCCCAGCATTTT.

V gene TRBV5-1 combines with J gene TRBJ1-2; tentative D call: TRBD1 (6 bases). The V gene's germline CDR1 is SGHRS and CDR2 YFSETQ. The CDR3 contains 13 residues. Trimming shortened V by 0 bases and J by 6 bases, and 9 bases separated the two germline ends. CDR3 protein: CASSLDREDGYTF. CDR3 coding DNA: TGCGCCAGCAGCTTGGACAGGGAAGATGGCTACACCTTC.

CDR3 in DNA: TGCGCCAGCAGCTTGGGACTTCACAATGAGCAGTTCTTC. Protein sequence: CASSLGLHNEQFF. V and J are TRBV5-1 and TRBJ2-1; no clear D gene. This CDR3 is built from 13 residues. Trimming cost V 0 bases and J 5 bases, with 6 bases left between them. The germline gives CDR1 SGHRS, CDR2 YFSETQ.

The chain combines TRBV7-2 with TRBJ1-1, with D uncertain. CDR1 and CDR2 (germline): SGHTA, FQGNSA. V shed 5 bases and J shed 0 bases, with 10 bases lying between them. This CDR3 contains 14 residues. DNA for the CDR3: TGTGCCAGCAGCCCCGACTACATGAACACTGAAGCTTTCTTT. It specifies CASSPDYMNTEAFF.

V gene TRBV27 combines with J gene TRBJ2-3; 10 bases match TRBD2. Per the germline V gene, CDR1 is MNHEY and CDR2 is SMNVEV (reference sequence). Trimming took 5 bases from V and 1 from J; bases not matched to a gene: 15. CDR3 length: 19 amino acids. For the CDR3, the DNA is TGTGCCAGCAGTCCGTGGGCTAGCGGGGGCCCAGGTCGCACAGATACGCAGTATTTT. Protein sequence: CASSPWASGGPGRTDTQYF.

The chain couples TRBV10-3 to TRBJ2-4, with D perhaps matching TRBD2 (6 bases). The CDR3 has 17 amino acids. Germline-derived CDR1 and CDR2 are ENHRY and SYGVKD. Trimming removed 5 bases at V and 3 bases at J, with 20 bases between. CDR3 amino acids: CAISPGTFSRDKNIQYF. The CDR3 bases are TGTGCCATCAGTCCCGGGACTTTCAGTCGCGACAAAAACATTCAGTACTTC.

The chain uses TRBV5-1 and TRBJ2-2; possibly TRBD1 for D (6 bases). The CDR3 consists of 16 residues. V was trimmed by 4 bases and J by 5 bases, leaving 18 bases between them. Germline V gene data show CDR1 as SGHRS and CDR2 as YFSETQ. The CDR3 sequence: CASSSPQGIITGELFF. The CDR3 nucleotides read TGCGCCAGCAGCAGTCCACAGGGTATAATTACCGGGGAGCTGTTTTTT. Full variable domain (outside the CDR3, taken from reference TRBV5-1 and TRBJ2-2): KAGVTQTPRYLIKTRGQQVTLSCSPISGHRSVSWYQQTPGQGLQFLFEYFSETQRNKGNFPGRFSGRQFSNSRSEMNVSTLELGDSALYLCASSSPQGIITGELFFGEGSRLTVL.

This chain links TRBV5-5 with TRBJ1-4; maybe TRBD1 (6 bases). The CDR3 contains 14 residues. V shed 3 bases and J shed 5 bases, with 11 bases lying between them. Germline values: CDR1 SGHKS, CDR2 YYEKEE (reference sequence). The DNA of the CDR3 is TGTGCCAGCAGCTCCGGGACACTGAATGAAAAACTGTTTTTT. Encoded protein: CASSSGTLNEKLFF.

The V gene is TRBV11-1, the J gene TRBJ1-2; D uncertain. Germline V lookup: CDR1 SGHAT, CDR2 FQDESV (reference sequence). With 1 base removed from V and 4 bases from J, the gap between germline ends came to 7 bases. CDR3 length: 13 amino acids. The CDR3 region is CASSLGGFYGYTF. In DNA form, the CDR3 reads TGTGCCAGCAGCTTAGGAGGATTCTATGGCTACACCTTC. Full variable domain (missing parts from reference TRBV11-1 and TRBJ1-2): EAEVAQSPRYKITEKSQAVAFWCDPISGHATLYWYRQILGQGPELLVQFQDESVVDDSQLPKDRFSAERLKGVDSTLKIQPAELGDSAMYLCASSLGGFYGYTFGSGTRLTVV.

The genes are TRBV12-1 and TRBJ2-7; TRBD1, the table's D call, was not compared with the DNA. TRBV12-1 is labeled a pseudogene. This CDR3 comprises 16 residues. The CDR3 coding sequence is TGTGCCAGCAGCTTTGGCTCGATCGACAGTGACTACGAGCAGTACTTC. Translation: CASSFGSIDSDYEQYF.

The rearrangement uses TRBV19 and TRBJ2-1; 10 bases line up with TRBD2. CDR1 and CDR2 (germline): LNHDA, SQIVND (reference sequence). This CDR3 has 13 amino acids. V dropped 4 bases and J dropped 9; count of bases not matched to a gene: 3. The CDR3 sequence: CASSTLAGAEQFF. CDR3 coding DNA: TGTGCCAGTAGTACGCTAGCGGGGGCTGAGCAGTTCTTC.

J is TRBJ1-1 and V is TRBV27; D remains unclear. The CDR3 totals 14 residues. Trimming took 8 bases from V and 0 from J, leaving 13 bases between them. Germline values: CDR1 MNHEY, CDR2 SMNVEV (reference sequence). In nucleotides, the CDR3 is TGTGCCAGCCACTACGGAAAAATGAACACTGAAGCTTTCTTT. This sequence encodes CASHYGKMNTEAFF.

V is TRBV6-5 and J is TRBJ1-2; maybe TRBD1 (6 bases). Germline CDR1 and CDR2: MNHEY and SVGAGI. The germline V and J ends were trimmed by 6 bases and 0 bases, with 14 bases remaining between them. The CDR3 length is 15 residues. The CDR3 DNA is TGTGCCAGCAGACATCGACAGGCTGCTAACTATGGCTACACCTTC. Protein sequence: CASRHRQAANYGYTF.

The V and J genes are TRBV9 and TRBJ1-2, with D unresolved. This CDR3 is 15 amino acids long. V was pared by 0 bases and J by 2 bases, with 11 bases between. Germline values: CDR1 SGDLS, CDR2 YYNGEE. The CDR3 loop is CASSVEVSGNYGYTF. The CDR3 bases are TGTGCCAGCAGCGTAGAAGTATCGGGAAACTATGGCTACACCTTC.

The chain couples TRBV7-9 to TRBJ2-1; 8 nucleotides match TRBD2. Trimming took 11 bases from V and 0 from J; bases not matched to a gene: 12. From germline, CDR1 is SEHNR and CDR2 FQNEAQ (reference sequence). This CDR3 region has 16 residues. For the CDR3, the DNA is TGTGCCGCGCTAACAGCGGGGGACGGCTCCTACAATGAGCAGTTCTTC. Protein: CAALTAGDGSYNEQFF.